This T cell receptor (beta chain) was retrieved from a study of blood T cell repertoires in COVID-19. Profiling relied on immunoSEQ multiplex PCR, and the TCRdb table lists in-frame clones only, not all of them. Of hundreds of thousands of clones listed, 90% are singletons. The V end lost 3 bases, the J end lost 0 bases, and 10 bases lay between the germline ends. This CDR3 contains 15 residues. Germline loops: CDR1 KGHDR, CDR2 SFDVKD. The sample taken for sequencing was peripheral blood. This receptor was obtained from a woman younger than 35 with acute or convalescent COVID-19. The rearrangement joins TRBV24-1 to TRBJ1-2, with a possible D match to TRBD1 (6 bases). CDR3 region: CATSDAGQPNYGYTF. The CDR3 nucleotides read TGTGCCACCAGTGATGCCGGACAGCCTAACTATGGCTACACCTTC.